This passage covers 8 T cell receptor beta chains from one sample sequenced in a study of Ad26.COV2.S vaccination and SARS-CoV-2 variants. Treatment denoted: some 19 received Ad26.COV2.S at low or high dose, single or two shots; 5 received placebo; per-sample allocation not given. After the first vaccine or placebo injection, samples were drawn on day 63. The table came from immunoSEQ multiplex PCR; TCRdb's copy has only in-frame clones and leaves some out. The sample has hundreds of thousands of clones, more than 70% seen once; the top ten hold approximately 1.5%. Sequenced here: peripheral blood, sampled in a trial of Ad26.COV2.S vaccine versus placebo. These receptors were taken from a person between 18 and 60 years old who received the Ad26.COV2.S COVID-19 vaccine or a placebo.

This chain links TRBV11-2 with TRBJ2-7, with D uncertain. CDR3 length: 12 amino acids. Trimming shortened V by 5 bases and J by 0 bases, and 5 bases separated the two germline ends. Germline V gene data show CDR1 as SGHAT and CDR2 as FQNNGV. The DNA of the CDR3 is TGTGCCAGCAGCCCCAGCTCCTACGAGCAGTACTTC. It translates to CASSPSSYEQYF.

The chain couples TRBV19 to TRBJ2-5, with no clear D. The germline V gene has CDR1 LNHDA and CDR2 SQIVND (reference sequence). The CDR3 runs 14 residues. V was clipped by 3 bases and J by 5 bases, with 13 bases between them. CDR3 residues: CASSISSWRETQYF. DNA of the CDR3: TGTGCCAGTAGTATTAGTTCCTGGCGGGAGACCCAGTACTTC.

For this clone: The same CDR3 is also encoded by other DNA sequences in this sample. The rearrangement uses TRBV30 and TRBJ1-5; D gene unclear. The V end was cut by 0 bases, the J end by 5 bases, with 11 bases between. The CDR3 is made up of 14 amino acids. CDR1 is GTSNPN and CDR2 is SVGIG in the germline V gene (reference sequence). The CDR3 sequence: CAWSVRVADQPQHF. The DNA of the CDR3 is TGTGCCTGGAGTGTACGGGTGGCCGATCAGCCCCAGCATTTT.

The chain joins TRBV11-2 to TRBJ1-1, with D unresolved. The CDR3 runs to 14 residues. Trimming pared 1 base from V and 3 bases from J, leaving 9 bases between. Germline CDR1 SGHAT, CDR2 FQNNGV. The CDR3 spells CASSLVEGYTEAFF. DNA of the CDR3: TGTGCCAGCAGCTTAGTGGAGGGATACACTGAAGCTTTCTTT.

In its sample, this clone was seen once. The chain employs TRBV9 and TRBJ1-4, with 8 bases aligning to TRBD1. Losses at the gene ends were 4 bases for V and 2 bases for J; bases not matched to a gene: 4. The germline CDR1 and CDR2 sequences are SGDLS and YYNGEE. The CDR3 has 15 residues. Here the CDR3 DNA reads TGTGCCAGCAGCCCTACAGGGGGGACTAATGAAAAACTGTTTTTT. It specifies CASSPTGGTNEKLFF.

The chain has TRBV6-4 and TRBJ2-1; D gene uncertain. Trimming removed 2 bases at V and 5 bases at J, with 13 bases between. This CDR3 is 15 amino acids long. Looked up from germline, CDR1 is MRHNA and CDR2 is SNTAGT. This CDR3 reads CASSDPGTSHNEQFF. CDR3 coding DNA: TGTGCCAGCAGTGACCCCGGTACCAGCCACAATGAGCAGTTCTTC.

The chain employs TRBV19 and TRBJ1-6; the D gene is possibly TRBD1 (6 bases). Deletions cut 7 bases from V and 3 bases from J, with 10 bases between. Germline V gene lookup returns CDR1 LNHDA and CDR2 SQIVND (reference sequence). The CDR3 sequence is 14 residues long. This CDR3 is CASTAGHYNSPLHF. The CDR3 DNA is TGTGCCAGTACCGCGGGACACTATAATTCACCCCTCCACTTT.

This sequence joins TRBV2 and TRBJ2-5; tentatively, D is TRBD2 (5 bases). This CDR3 is built from 13 residues. V was clipped by 6 bases and J by 7 bases, with 15 bases between them. Germline V gives CDR1 SNHLY, CDR2 FYNNEI. CDR3 residues: CASSLGEEGTQYF. CDR3 sequence (DNA): TGTGCCAGCAGCCTGGGTGAAGAGGGGACCCAGTACTTC.